The 31 T cell receptor beta chains listed next were all sequenced from one sample in a study of cytomegalovirus exposure and HLA in healthy donors. PCR amplification relied on 60 Vbeta primers (plus 13 Jbeta primers). The assay was immunoSEQ multiplex PCR, and TCRdb's table has in-frame clones only and misses some. The data show 100,000 to 150,000 clones, around 78% seen once. The sample taken for sequencing was PBMCs. All receptors come from a young man in good health and CMV-seropositive.

The chain combines TRBV7-7 with TRBJ2-5, with D possibly being TRBD2 (7 bases). Trimming removed 1 base from V and 7 bases from J, with 10 bases in between. CDR1 is SSHAT, CDR2 FNYEAQ, per germline (reference sequence). The CDR3 is made up of 13 amino acids. The CDR3 reads CASSLEGGGTQYF. The CDR3 DNA reads TGTGCCAGCAGCTTAGAAGGGGGGGGGACCCAGTACTTC.

The CDR3 is CAGTVNTGELFF. Written as DNA, the CDR3 is TGTGCCGGGACCGTGAACACCGGGGAGCTGTTTTTT. The J gene is TRBJ2-2, the V gene TRBV30; D possibly uses TRBD1 or TRBD2 (5 bases each). From germline, CDR1 is GTSNPN and CDR2 SVGIG (reference sequence). V lost 8 bases and J lost 1, with 8 bases in between. The CDR3 consists of 12 residues.

This clone was picked up a small number of times. The chain has TRBV4-1 and TRBJ2-3, with a weak D call TRBD2 (6 bases). V was pared by 3 bases and J by 4 bases, with 17 bases between. This CDR3 is 16 amino acids long. In germline, CDR1 is MGHRA, CDR2 YSYEKL. The CDR3 DNA reads TGCGCCAGCAGCCATGGAGGGTCGAATGGTGCAGATACGCAGTATTTT. As protein: CASSHGGSNGADTQYF.

This clone was seen once. The V and J genes are TRBV7-2 and TRBJ2-1, with TRBD2 matching 10 bases. J gave up 3 bases and V 4 bases, and 6 bases lay outside the gene matches. The CDR3 loop spans 16 amino acids. The germline CDR1 and CDR2 sequences are SGHTA and FQGNSA. The DNA for the CDR3 is TGTGCCAGCAGCTCTCCTACTAGCGGGAACTACAATGAGCAGTTCTTC. It yields the protein CASSSPTSGNYNEQFF. Based on the CDR3 plus reference TRBV7-2 and TRBJ2-1, the full variable domain is GAGVSQSPSNKVTEKGKDVELRCDPISGHTALYWYRQSLGQGLEFLIYFQGNSAPDKSGLPSDRFSAERTGGSVSTLTIQRTQQEDSAVYLCASSSPTSGNYNEQFFGPGTRLTVL.

The CDR3 bases are TGTGCCAGCACCCGCCGGGACAGGGTATCTAGCACAGATACGCAGTATTTT. It encodes CASTRRDRVSSTDTQYF. V and J are TRBV27 and TRBJ2-3; 9 bases fit TRBD1. The CDR3 sequence is 17 residues long. Unmatched junction bases numbered 11, after V lost 7 bases and J lost 0 bases. Germline values: CDR1 MNHEY, CDR2 SMNVEV (reference sequence).

This rearrangement joins TRBV5-6 to TRBJ1-6; D gene ambiguous. This CDR3 spans 14 amino acids. Germline V lookup: CDR1 SGHDT, CDR2 YYEEEE. Trimming removed 6 bases from V and 9 bases from J, with 16 bases in between. CDR3 DNA sequence: TGTGCCAGCACCTCCAGTCAAAATGGTTCACCCCTCCACTTT. Protein product: CASTSSQNGSPLHF.

V usage is TRBV6-4 and J usage is TRBJ2-3, with 16 bases aligning to TRBD2. V was clipped by 3 bases and J by 4 bases; unmatched bases: 1. Germline values: CDR1 MRHNA, CDR2 SNTAGT. The CDR3 is 16 residues long. CDR3 region: CASSEGTSGGADTQYF. As DNA, the CDR3 is TGTGCCAGCAGTGAAGGGACTAGCGGGGGGGCAGATACGCAGTATTTT.

The chain has TRBV7-2 and TRBJ2-3, with a possible D match to TRBD2 (6 bases). V lost 6 bases and J lost 6, with 13 bases in between. This CDR3 contains 13 residues. The germline gives CDR1 SGHTA, CDR2 FQGNSA. The chain's CDR3 is CASRRDSVDTQYF. CDR3 coding DNA: TGTGCCAGCAGACGGGACTCCGTGGATACGCAGTATTTT. Full variable domain (rest looked up from reference TRBV7-2 and TRBJ2-3): GAGVSQSPSNKVTEKGKDVELRCDPISGHTALYWYRQSLGQGLEFLIYFQGNSAPDKSGLPSDRFSAERTGGSVSTLTIQRTQQEDSAVYLCASRRDSVDTQYFGPGTRLTVL.

This chain uses TRBV7-9 with TRBJ2-5, with 9 bases fitting TRBD2. This CDR3 comprises 15 residues. Germline assignment: CDR1 SEHNR and CDR2 FQNEAQ (reference sequence). V trimming: 1 base; J trimming: 5 bases; junction bases outside the gene matches: 5. The CDR3 protein is CASSLGAGGGETQYF. Written as DNA, the CDR3 is TGTGCCAGCAGCTTAGGAGCGGGGGGCGGGGAGACCCAGTACTTC.

This rearrangement joins TRBV2 to TRBJ2-5; the match to TRBD2 covers 9 bases. V was pared by 4 bases and J by 5 bases, with 8 bases of the junction left unmatched. Germline V CDR1 and CDR2: SNHLY, FYNNEI. The CDR3 has 15 residues. CDR3 sequence reads: CASSGGAGGWETQYF. Here the CDR3 DNA reads TGTGCCAGCAGTGGGGGAGCGGGGGGCTGGGAGACCCAGTACTTC.

The rearrangement links TRBV19 to TRBJ1-2; D possibly corresponds to TRBD1 (5 bases). Germline lookup yields CDR1 LNHDA and CDR2 SQIVND (reference sequence). V was pared by 2 bases and J by 3 bases, with 19 bases between. This CDR3 has 17 residues. CDR3 sequence (DNA): TGTGCCAGTAGTATATTGAGCGACAGCCTCCCAGACTATGGCTACACCTTC. Protein sequence: CASSILSDSLPDYGYTF.

The count of this clone is one. V is TRBV18 and J is TRBJ2-3; 10 bases fit TRBD1. There are 15 residues in the CDR3. Germline trimming cut 3 bases from V and 4 bases from J; bases unmatched to any gene: 4. CDR1 is KGHSH and CDR2 is LQKENI in the germline V gene. The CDR3 is CASSPTGTGADTQYF. The CDR3 DNA reads as TGTGCCAGCTCACCCACCGGGACAGGGGCAGATACGCAGTATTTT.

This rearrangement joins TRBV19 to TRBJ2-3; perhaps TRBD2 as D (5 bases). Germline V gene lookup returns CDR1 LNHDA and CDR2 SQIVND (reference sequence). The CDR3 has 15 amino acids. The V end lost 6 bases, the J end lost 5 bases, and 18 bases lay between the germline ends. CDR3 protein: CASSPPAGGRDTQYF. The CDR3 nucleotides read TGTGCCAGTAGCCCTCCGGCGGGCGGAAGAGATACGCAGTATTTT.

The CDR3 loop reads CASRRGQRPSSGNTIYF. The CDR3 region has the DNA TGTGCCAGCAGAAGAGGACAGCGCCCTTCCTCTGGAAACACCATATATTTT. V gene TRBV2 combines with J gene TRBJ1-3; D possibly corresponds to TRBD1 (6 bases). CDR1 is SNHLY and CDR2 is FYNNEI in the germline V gene. CDR3 length: 17 residues. Deletions cut 6 bases from V and 0 bases from J, with 18 bases between.

The chain joins TRBV18 to TRBJ2-7; 8 nucleotides match TRBD1. Trimming removed 3 bases from V and 6 bases from J; junction bases left unmatched: 10. Germline CDR1 is KGHSH and CDR2 is LQKENI. This CDR3 region has 15 residues. The DNA for the CDR3 is TGTGCCAGCTCACCGCCGGGACAGGCGGACTCCGAGCAGTACTTC. The encoded protein is CASSPPGQADSEQYF.

The chain carries TRBV9 and TRBJ2-7; possible D gene TRBD2, 6 bases. The CDR3 length is 13 residues. The germline V gene has CDR1 SGDLS and CDR2 YYNGEE. Trimming left V 0 bases short and J 7 bases short, with 11 bases between. The CDR3 DNA is TGTGCCAGCAGCGTAGGTGACAGCGGGGAGCAGTACTTC. Protein product: CASSVGDSGEQYF.

The chain joins TRBV9 to TRBJ1-1; 7 bases are shared with TRBD1. The CDR3 contains 14 residues. From germline, CDR1 is SGDLS and CDR2 YYNGEE. Trimming removed 0 bases from V and 5 bases from J; junction bases left unmatched: 4. The CDR3, as DNA: TGTGCCAGCAGCGTAGCGGGCAGGGGGACTGAAGCTTTCTTT. Amino acid sequence: CASSVAGRGTEAFF.

The V call is TRBV5-1, the J call TRBJ2-3, with 8 nucleotides matching TRBD1. The CDR3 has 11 residues. Germline loops: CDR1 SGHRS, CDR2 YFSETQ. With V trimmed by 0 bases and J by 14 bases, 2 bases remained unmatched. The CDR3 region has the DNA TGCGCCAGCAGCTTGGGACAGGGGACGTATTTT. Translation: CASSLGQGTYF.

This sequence joins TRBV5-1 and TRBJ2-5; weak D call: TRBD2 (5 bases). This CDR3 has 16 amino acids. Trimming pared 4 bases from V and 3 bases from J, leaving 19 bases between. Germline CDR1 and CDR2: SGHRS and YFSETQ. The chain's CDR3 is CASSAEESPPEETQYF. CDR3 in DNA: TGCGCCAGCAGCGCGGAGGAGAGCCCTCCCGAAGAGACCCAGTACTTC.

This clone was seen a few times. The gene calls are TRBV7-2 and TRBJ2-1; the match to TRBD2 covers 10 bases. Germline values: CDR1 SGHTA, CDR2 FQGNSA. V lost 4 bases and J lost 1; bases outside the gene matches: 1. The CDR3 sequence is 15 residues long. The CDR3 coding sequence is TGTGCCAGCAGCTCTAGCGGGGGATCCTACAATGAGCAGTTCTTC. Protein sequence: CASSSSGGSYNEQFF.

This clone showed up just once. V gene TRBV19 combines with J gene TRBJ1-5; a possible D gene is TRBD1 (5 bases). Germline-derived CDR1 and CDR2 are LNHDA and SQIVND (reference sequence). V was clipped by 1 base and J by 8 bases, with 15 bases between them. This CDR3 is 15 amino acids long. In nucleotides, the CDR3 is TGTGCCAGTAGTATAGTAGGGGCCTCTAGGGAGCCCCAGCATTTT. It yields the protein CASSIVGASREPQHF.

This chain connects TRBV7-3 to TRBJ2-1; no definite D call. With 1 base removed from V and 8 bases from J, the gap between germline ends came to 9 bases. Germline V gives CDR1 SGHTA, CDR2 FQGTGA. The CDR3 runs 13 residues. The CDR3 spells CASSLMNSHEQFF. The CDR3 nucleotides are TGTGCCAGCAGCTTAATGAACAGCCATGAGCAGTTCTTC. Filled out from reference TRBV7-3 and TRBJ2-1, the complete variable domain reads GAGVSQTPSNKVTEKGKYVELRCDPISGHTALYWYRQSLGQGPEFLIYFQGTGAADDSGLPNDRFFAVRPEGSVSTLKIQRTERGDSAVYLCASSLMNSHEQFFGPGTRLTVL.

This clone is a singleton in its sample. V and J are TRBV9 and TRBJ2-2, with 8 bases that match TRBD2. Germline assignment: CDR1 SGDLS and CDR2 YYNGEE. Trimming at V came to 4 bases and at J to 3 bases, leaving 2 bases not matched to a gene. This CDR3 has 14 residues. DNA of the CDR3: TGTGCCAGCAGCCGCGGGGGGCACACCGGGGAGCTGTTTTTT. Residues: CASSRGGHTGELFF. Drawing the rest from reference TRBV9 and TRBJ2-2, the complete variable domain is DSGVTQTPKHLITATGQRVTLRCSPRSGDLSVYWYQQSLDQGLQFLIQYYNGEERAKGNILERFSAQQFPDLHSELNLSSLELGDSALYFCASSRGGHTGELFFGEGSRLTVL.

This sequence joins TRBV19 and TRBJ2-7; the D is unclear. The ends were cut back, 3 bases at V and 2 bases at J, with 8 bases in the middle. Germline lookup yields CDR1 LNHDA and CDR2 SQIVND (reference sequence). CDR3 length: 13 residues. The CDR3 protein is CASSITPAYEQYF. The CDR3 bases are TGTGCCAGTAGTATTACACCAGCCTACGAGCAGTACTTC.

The sample holds one count of this clone. The gene calls are TRBV5-1 and TRBJ1-6; 7 nucleotides agree with TRBD1. With 4 bases clipped from V and 9 bases from J, the junction kept 7 bases outside the gene matches. The CDR3 is 14 amino acids. CDR1 SGHRS and CDR2 YFSETQ come from the germline V gene. CDR3 region: CASSEGASGSPLHF. DNA of the CDR3: TGCGCCAGCAGCGAGGGGGCCTCGGGTTCACCCCTCCACTTT.

J is TRBJ2-2 and V is TRBV28, with unresolved D. CDR1 and CDR2 (germline): MDHEN, SYDVKM. Trimming shortened V by 6 bases and J by 6 bases, and 5 bases separated the two germline ends. This CDR3 comprises 11 residues. CDR3 DNA: TGTGCCAGCAGCCCCTCCGGGGAGCTGTTTTTT. Translation gives CASSPSGELFF.

In its sample, this clone was seen once. V is TRBV5-1 and J is TRBJ1-4; D perhaps matches TRBD1 (6 bases). From germline, CDR1 is SGHRS and CDR2 YFSETQ. The CDR3 runs to 14 residues. Trimming left V 5 bases short and J 7 bases short, with 15 bases between. CDR3 in DNA: TGCGCCAGCAGGCATTCCAGGGGATCTGAAAAACTGTTTTTT. Its translation is CASRHSRGSEKLFF.

V gene TRBV19 combines with J gene TRBJ2-1; tentatively, D is TRBD2 (5 bases). The CDR3 has 11 amino acids. The germline V gene has CDR1 LNHDA and CDR2 SQIVND (reference sequence). V was shortened by 6 bases and J by 6 bases, with 6 bases between the two germline ends. DNA for the CDR3: TGTGCCAGTAGGGACTTCAATGAGCAGTTCTTC. Translated: CASRDFNEQFF.

The V gene is TRBV19, the J gene TRBJ1-4; TRBD1 agrees at 9 bases. This CDR3 region has 16 residues. The germline gives CDR1 LNHDA, CDR2 SQIVND (reference sequence). V lost 6 bases to trimming and J lost 2 bases; unmatched junction nucleotides: 7. CDR3 DNA sequence: TGTGCCAGTAGAACACAGGGGACAGGGACTAATGAAAAACTGTTTTTT. This gives the protein CASRTQGTGTNEKLFF.

V is TRBV7-9 and J is TRBJ2-1; 7 nucleotides line up with TRBD1. The germline V gene has CDR1 SEHNR and CDR2 FQNEAQ (reference sequence). The CDR3 runs to 15 residues. V lost 5 bases to trimming and J lost 6 bases; unmatched junction nucleotides: 10. For the CDR3, the DNA is TGTGCCAGCAGCCACCGACAGGGTCTGGTCAATGAGCAGTTCTTC. Amino acid sequence: CASSHRQGLVNEQFF.

The chain combines TRBV27 with TRBJ1-5, with D perhaps matching TRBD1 (5 bases). Germline CDR1 and CDR2: MNHEY and SMNVEV (reference sequence). This CDR3 region has 13 residues. Trimming pared 3 bases from V and 6 bases from J, leaving 9 bases between. The CDR3 sequence is CASSFGGFQPQHF. CDR3 bases: TGTGCCAGCAGTTTCGGGGGGTTTCAGCCCCAGCATTTT.